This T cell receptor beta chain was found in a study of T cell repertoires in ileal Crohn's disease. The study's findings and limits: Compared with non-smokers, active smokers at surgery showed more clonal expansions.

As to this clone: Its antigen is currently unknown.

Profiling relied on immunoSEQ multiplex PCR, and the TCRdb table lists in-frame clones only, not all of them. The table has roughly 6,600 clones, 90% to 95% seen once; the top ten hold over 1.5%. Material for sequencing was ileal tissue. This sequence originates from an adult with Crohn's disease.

In DNA form, the CDR3 reads TGTGCCAGCAGTGCCCAGTGGAGTACCTACCGCGAGCAGTACTTC. Protein product: CASSAQWSTYREQYF. The chain uses TRBV6-1 and TRBJ2-7; no clear D gene. The V and J ends lost 4 bases and 6 bases respectively, with 19 bases between them. The V gene's germline CDR1 is MNHNS and CDR2 SASEGT. The CDR3 length is 15 residues.